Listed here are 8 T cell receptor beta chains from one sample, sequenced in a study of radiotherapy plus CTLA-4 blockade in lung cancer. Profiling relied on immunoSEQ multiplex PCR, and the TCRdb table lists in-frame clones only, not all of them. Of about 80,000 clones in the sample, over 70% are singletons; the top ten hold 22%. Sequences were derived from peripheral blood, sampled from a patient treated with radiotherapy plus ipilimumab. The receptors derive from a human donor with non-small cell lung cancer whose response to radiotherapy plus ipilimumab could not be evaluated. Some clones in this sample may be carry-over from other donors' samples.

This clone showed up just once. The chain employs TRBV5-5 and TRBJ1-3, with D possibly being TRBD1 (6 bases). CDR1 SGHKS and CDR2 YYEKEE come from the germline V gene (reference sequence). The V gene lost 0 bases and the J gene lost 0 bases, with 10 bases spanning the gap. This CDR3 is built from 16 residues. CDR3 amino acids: CASSLERTASGNTIYF. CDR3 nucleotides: TGTGCCAGCAGCTTGGAAAGGACAGCCTCTGGAAACACCATATATTTT.

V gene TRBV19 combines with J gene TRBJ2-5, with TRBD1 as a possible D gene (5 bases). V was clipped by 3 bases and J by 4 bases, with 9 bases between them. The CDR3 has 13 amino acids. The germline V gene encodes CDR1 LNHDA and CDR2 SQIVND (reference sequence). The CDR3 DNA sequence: TGTGCCAGTAGTATCCAGGGTGGAGAGACCCAGTACTTC. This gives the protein CASSIQGGETQYF.

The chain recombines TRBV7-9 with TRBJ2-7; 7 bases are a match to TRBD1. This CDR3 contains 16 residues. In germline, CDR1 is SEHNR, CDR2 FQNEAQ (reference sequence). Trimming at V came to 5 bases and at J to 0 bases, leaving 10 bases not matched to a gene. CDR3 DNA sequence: TGTGCCAGCAGCCATACCGGACAGGAGAACTCCTACGAGCAGTACTTC. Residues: CASSHTGQENSYEQYF. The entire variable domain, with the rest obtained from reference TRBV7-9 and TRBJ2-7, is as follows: DTGVSQNPRHKITKRGQNVTFRCDPISEHNRLYWYRQTLGQGPEFLTYFQNEAQLEKSRLLSDRFSAERPKGSFSTLEIQRTEQGDSAMYLCASSHTGQENSYEQYFGPGTRLTVT.

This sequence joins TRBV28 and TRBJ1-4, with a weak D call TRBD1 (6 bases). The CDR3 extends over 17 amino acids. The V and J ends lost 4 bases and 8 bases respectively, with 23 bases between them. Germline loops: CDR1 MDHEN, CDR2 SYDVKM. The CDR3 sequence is CASSYPGGAGDEEKLFF. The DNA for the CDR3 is TGTGCCAGCAGTTACCCCGGGGGGGCAGGGGATGAGGAAAAACTGTTTTTT. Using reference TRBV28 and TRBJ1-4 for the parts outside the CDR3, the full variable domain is DVKVTQSSRYLVKRTGEKVFLECVQDMDHENMFWYRQDPGLGLRLIYFSYDVKMKEKGDIPEGYSVSREKKERFSLILESASTNQTSMYLCASSYPGGAGDEEKLFFGSGTQLSVL.

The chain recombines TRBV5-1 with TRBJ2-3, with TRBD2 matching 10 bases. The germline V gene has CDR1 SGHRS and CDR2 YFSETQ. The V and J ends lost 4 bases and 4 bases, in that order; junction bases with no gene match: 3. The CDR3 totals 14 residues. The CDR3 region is CASSPGTSADTQYF. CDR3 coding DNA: TGCGCCAGCAGCCCCGGGACTAGCGCAGATACGCAGTATTTT.

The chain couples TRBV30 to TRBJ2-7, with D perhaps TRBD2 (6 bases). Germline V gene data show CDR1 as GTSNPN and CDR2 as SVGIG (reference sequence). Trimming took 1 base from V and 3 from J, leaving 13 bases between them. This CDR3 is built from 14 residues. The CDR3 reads CAWSDLEGFYEQYF. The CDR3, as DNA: TGTGCCTGGAGTGACTTGGAGGGTTTCTACGAGCAGTACTTC. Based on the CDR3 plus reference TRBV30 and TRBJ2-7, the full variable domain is SQTIHQWPATLVQPVGSPLSLECTVEGTSNPNLYWYRQAAGRGLQLLFYSVGIGQISSEVPQNLSASRPQDRQFILSSKKLLLSDSGFYLCAWSDLEGFYEQYFGPGTRLTVT.

In DNA, the CDR3 is TGTGCCAGCAGTTACGAGTTCTCGAGGGATGAGCAGTTCTTC. Its translation is CASSYEFSRDEQFF. The rearrangement links TRBV6-5 to TRBJ2-1; a weak D match, TRBD2 (5 bases). The CDR3 totals 14 residues. CDR1 and CDR2 from the germline V gene are MNHEY and SVGAGI. Trimming stripped 2 bases from V and 8 bases from J, with 13 bases between.

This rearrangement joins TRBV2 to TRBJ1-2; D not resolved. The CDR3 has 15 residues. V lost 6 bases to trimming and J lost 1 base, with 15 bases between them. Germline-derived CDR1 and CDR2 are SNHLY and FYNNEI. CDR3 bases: TGTGCCAGCAGGGTGGGCGGACTCTTTAACTATGGCTACACCTTC. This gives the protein CASRVGGLFNYGYTF.